This TCR beta chain was obtained from a study of T-cell reconstitution after alpha-beta-depleted transplantation in children. Study-level results: One year post-transplant, T-cell counts and diversity were largely derived from T cells produced anew. Some patients owed their high day-60 TCRbeta diversity to surviving recipient T cells and thymic progenitors. Reportedly, roughly two months post-transplant, alpha-beta T cells arose from several hundred expanded graft clones.

This clonotype came up a few times. Its antigen is currently unknown. CDR3 length equals 15 residues. CDR1 and CDR2 from the germline V gene are SNHLY and FYNNEI. V was cut by 5 bases and J by 7 bases, with 19 bases left in between. Unique molecular identifiers were used in preparing the TCRbeta library. TCRdb re-derived calls from the PCR reads in MiXCR, one entry per CDR3 protein. Of roughly 120,000 distinct CDR3 sequences in the sample, over 9% were seen once. The receptor was derived from a boy younger than 10 with acute lymphoblastic leukemia, due to receive a stem cell transplant. The V call is TRBV2, the J call TRBJ2-3; no reliable D call. This specimen consisted of PBMCs, obtained before TCRalphabeta/CD19-depleted stem cell transplant. The CDR3 region is CASSLTPDPDHTQYF. CDR3 DNA: TGTGCCAGCAGTCTTACCCCAGACCCGGACCATACGCAGTATTTT. The whole variable domain, remainder taken from reference TRBV2 and TRBJ2-3, is EPEVTQTPSHQVTQMGQEVILRCVPISNHLYFYWYRQILGQKVEFLVSFYNNEISEKSEIFDDQFSVERPDGSNFTLKIRSTKLEDSAMYFCASSLTPDPDHTQYFGPGTRLTVL.